These 11 T cell receptor beta chains were all obtained from the same sample, sequenced in a study of blood T cell repertoires in COVID-19. Data came from immunoSEQ multiplex PCR; TCRdb stores just in-frame clones and leaves some out. The data show 160,000 or so clones, around 80% seen once. The material sequenced was peripheral blood. The source of these receptors is a man aged 70-80 years with active or convalescent COVID-19.

The V call is TRBV30, the J call TRBJ1-1; 10 bases are shared with TRBD1. V gave up 3 bases and J gave up 11 bases; unmatched junction bases: 9. Germline V gives CDR1 GTSNPN, CDR2 SVGIG (reference sequence). The CDR3 is 13 residues long. Written as DNA, the CDR3 is TGTGCCTGGAGCCAAGGACAGGGGGTTCGGGCTTTCTTT. Protein: CAWSQGQGVRAFF.

The chain joins TRBV11-3 to TRBJ2-7; possibly TRBD2 for D (6 bases). CDR1 is SGHNT, CDR2 YENEEA, per germline. The CDR3 extends over 17 amino acids. V was clipped by 5 bases and J by 0 bases, with 20 bases between them. The CDR3 loop is CASSVVGLPKSSYEQYF. CDR3 coding DNA: TGTGCCAGCAGCGTGGTCGGACTACCTAAGTCCTCCTACGAGCAGTACTTC.

V usage is TRBV2 and J usage is TRBJ1-1; 9 bases line up with TRBD1. CDR3 length equals 13 residues. Per germline, CDR1 SNHLY and CDR2 FYNNEI. Unmatched junction bases numbered 10, after V lost 8 bases and J lost 9 bases. The CDR3 DNA is TGTGCCAGCTATCGCGGGACAGGGTGGAAAGCTTTCTTT. Translation: CASYRGTGWKAFF.

The V call is TRBV4-3, the J call TRBJ2-1, with D perhaps matching TRBD1 (7 bases). The germline gives CDR1 LGHNA, CDR2 YSLEER. V was trimmed by 0 bases and J by 1 base, leaving 10 bases between them. This CDR3 has 16 amino acids. CDR3 nucleotides: TGCGCCAGCAGCCAAGATCCAGGGGGGTCCTACAATGAGCAGTTCTTC. Translating it yields CASSQDPGGSYNEQFF.

The rearrangement links TRBV4-2 to TRBJ1-2; a weak D match, TRBD1 (6 bases). Germline V gene data show CDR1 as LGHNA and CDR2 as YNFKEQ. V lost 0 bases and J lost 2, with 7 bases in between. The CDR3 runs 14 residues. The CDR3, as DNA: TGTGCCAGCAGCCAAGACACAGGGAACTATGGCTACACCTTC. Its translation: CASSQDTGNYGYTF.

V is TRBV2 and J is TRBJ2-2; possibly TRBD2 for D (5 bases). From germline, CDR1 is SNHLY and CDR2 FYNNEI. The germline V and J ends were trimmed by 4 bases and 3 bases, with 12 bases remaining between them. The CDR3 has 15 residues. CDR3 residues: CASSVEGIDTGELFF. CDR3 coding DNA: TGTGCCAGCAGTGTAGAGGGAATCGACACCGGGGAGCTGTTTTTT.

This clone was found many times. V gene TRBV9 combines with J gene TRBJ1-2; unclear D gene. The V end lost 4 bases, the J end lost 1 base, and 14 bases lay between the germline ends. Germline V gene data show CDR1 as SGDLS and CDR2 as YYNGEE. The length of the CDR3 is 15 residues. For the CDR3, the DNA is TGTGCCAGCAGCCCCAGGAACAAGGATAACTATGGCTACACCTTC. It codes for CASSPRNKDNYGYTF.

The chain carries TRBV30 and TRBJ1-1; possible D gene TRBD1, 6 bases. The germline CDR1 and CDR2 sequences are GTSNPN and SVGIG (reference sequence). The V gene lost 5 bases and the J gene lost 1 base, with 11 bases spanning the gap. The CDR3 runs 13 residues. The CDR3 spells CAWLGQPNTEAFF. The CDR3 bases are TGTGCCTGGTTGGGACAACCGAACACTGAAGCTTTCTTT. The whole variable domain, remainder taken from reference TRBV30 and TRBJ1-1, is SQTIHQWPATLVQPVGSPLSLECTVEGTSNPNLYWYRQAAGRGLQLLFYSVGIGQISSEVPQNLSASRPQDRQFILSSKKLLLSDSGFYLCAWLGQPNTEAFFGQGTRLTVV.

The rearrangement joins TRBV2 to TRBJ1-2, with 9 positions matching TRBD1. Losses at the gene ends were 6 bases for V and 2 bases for J; bases not matched to a gene: 4. This CDR3 contains 14 residues. The germline V gene has CDR1 SNHLY and CDR2 FYNNEI. The CDR3 nucleotides are TGTGCCAGCAGACGGGACAGGGAGAACTATGGCTACACCTTC. Translated: CASRRDRENYGYTF.

The chain is built from TRBV9 and TRBJ1-1; 9 bases fit TRBD1. Germline CDR1 and CDR2: SGDLS and YYNGEE. The V gene end was trimmed by 4 bases and the J gene end by 0 bases; junction bases not matched to a gene: 7. The CDR3 totals 16 residues. CDR3 sequence: CASSQGQGMMNTEAFF. The CDR3 DNA sequence: TGTGCCAGCAGCCAGGGACAGGGTATGATGAACACTGAAGCTTTCTTT.

The V call is TRBV14, the J call TRBJ1-6, with TRBD1 identical over 7 bases. Germline CDR1 and CDR2: SGHDN and FVKESK. The CDR3 covers 14 residues. The J segment lost 6 bases and the V segment lost 4 bases, leaving 3 bases of the junction unmatched. The CDR3 DNA follows: TGTGCCAGCAGCCCGACAGGGCTTAATTCACCCCTCCACTTT. Residues: CASSPTGLNSPLHF.